The TCR beta chain under discussion was sequenced for a study of graft-versus-host responses after intestinal transplantation. The count of this clone is one. Its antigen is not known. There are 15 residues in the CDR3. The germline V gene has CDR1 SGHNT and CDR2 YYREEE (reference sequence). Trimming shortened V by 0 bases and J by 3 bases, and 12 bases separated the two germline ends. Only in-frame clones appear in the TCRdb table, and some are missing; sequencing was by immunoSEQ multiplex PCR. The data contain 90,000 to 100,000 clones, 75% to 95% of them seen just once; the ten biggest clones take up roughly 0.5%.

The clonotype originates from a human donor who received an intestinal transplant. V is TRBV5-4 and J is TRBJ2-5; perhaps TRBD1 as D (5 bases). Sequenced here: unstimulated CD8+ T cells sorted from spleen or lymph node cells, sampled before intestinal transplant. DNA of the CDR3: TGTGCCAGCAGCTTGGTCGCGGACACCAAAGAGACCCAGTACTTC. Translation: CASSLVADTKETQYF.